Below are 28 T cell receptor beta chains sequenced from a single sample in a study of blood T cell repertoires in COVID-19. Sequencing used immunoSEQ multiplex PCR; TCRdb keeps in-frame clones, though not all of them. Among about 260,000 clones, around 87% were seen once, and the ten largest hold roughly 1.6%. The specimen sequenced was peripheral blood. Source of these receptors: a woman between 40 and 50 years old who had recovered from COVID-19.

The chain recombines TRBV7-2 with TRBJ1-3; D uncertain. V lost 4 bases and J 1 base, leaving 11 bases between the germline ends. Germline values: CDR1 SGHTA, CDR2 FQGNSA. CDR3 length equals 15 residues. The CDR3 protein is CASSSPWTSGNTIYF. CDR3 coding DNA: TGTGCCAGCAGCTCCCCGTGGACTTCTGGAAACACCATATATTTT.

The chain employs TRBV5-1 and TRBJ2-3; TRBD1 is a possible D gene (6 bases). The CDR3 runs to 13 residues. The germline V and J ends were trimmed by 7 bases and 1 base, with 10 bases remaining between them. CDR1 is SGHRS and CDR2 is YFSETQ in the germline V gene. CDR3 region: CASSTGGTDTQYF. DNA of the CDR3: TGCGCCAGCTCGACAGGTGGCACAGATACGCAGTATTTT.

The V and J genes are TRBV5-5 and TRBJ1-6; D gene uncertain. Between the trimmed V and J ends, which lost 2 bases and 10 bases, there was a span of 16 bases. Germline CDR1 reads SGHKS; CDR2 reads YYEKEE (reference sequence). The CDR3 has 15 amino acids. The CDR3 DNA reads as TGTGCCAGCAGCTTTCCTCCACGGGGAAACTCACCCCTCCACTTT. Translation: CASSFPPRGNSPLHF.

The chain recombines TRBV7-8 with TRBJ2-3, with 11 bases that match TRBD2. This CDR3 is 18 amino acids long. After removal of 1 base from V and 1 base from J, the junction contained 7 bases not matched to a gene. Germline loops: CDR1 SGHVS, CDR2 FQNEAQ. In DNA form, the CDR3 reads TGTGCCAGCAGCTTAGTTGCTAGCGGGGGGTCGGGCACAGATACGCAGTATTTT. Protein sequence: CASSLVASGGSGTDTQYF.

The genes are TRBV2 and TRBJ1-6; 10 positions agree with TRBD1. The germline gives CDR1 SNHLY, CDR2 FYNNEI. Trimming took 7 bases from V and 10 from J; bases not matched to a gene: 4. The CDR3 is 13 amino acids. CDR3 in amino acids: CASMDRGYSPLHF. The DNA of the CDR3 is TGTGCCAGCATGGACAGGGGGTACTCACCCCTCCACTTT.

The rearrangement uses TRBV2 and TRBJ2-5, with TRBD2 identical over 10 bases. This CDR3 region has 15 residues. After removal of 3 bases from V and 5 bases from J, the junction contained 6 bases not matched to a gene. Germline values: CDR1 SNHLY, CDR2 FYNNEI. This CDR3 is CASSDPAGGRETQYF. The CDR3 nucleotides read TGTGCCAGCAGTGATCCAGCGGGGGGGAGGGAGACCCAGTACTTC.

The chain carries TRBV6-2 or TRBV6-3 and TRBJ2-2; 14 bases align to TRBD2. The CDR3 consists of 19 residues. The junction had 8 bases not matched to a gene; V was cut back by 4 bases and J by 1 base. Germline lookup yields CDR1 MNHEY and CDR2 SVGEGT. Here the CDR3 reads CASSFGTSGGSVNTGELFF. CDR3 coding DNA: TGTGCCAGCAGTTTCGGGACTAGCGGGGGCTCGGTGAACACCGGGGAGCTGTTTTTT.

The rearrangement joins TRBV7-6 to TRBJ2-1; the D is unclear. The CDR3 spans 13 residues. V shed 4 bases and J shed 0 bases, with 4 bases lying between them. The germline CDR1 and CDR2 sequences are SGHVS and FNYEAQ. This CDR3 reads CASSYNSYNEQFF. In DNA form, the CDR3 reads TGTGCCAGCAGCTACAACTCCTACAATGAGCAGTTCTTC.

V and J are TRBV7-9 and TRBJ2-7, with D possibly TRBD2 on 5 matching bases. Germline V gives CDR1 SEHNR, CDR2 FQNEAQ (reference sequence). V lost 8 bases and J lost 2, with 16 bases in between. This CDR3 is 14 amino acids long. The CDR3 bases are TGTGCCAGCCGACCCCAGAGGGCGCCCTACGAGCAGTACTTC. This sequence encodes CASRPQRAPYEQYF.

This sequence joins TRBV30 and TRBJ2-1, with 10 positions matching TRBD2. The CDR3 sequence is 13 residues long. Germline CDR1 is GTSNPN and CDR2 is SVGIG (reference sequence). V shed 4 bases, J shed 6 bases, and the junction held 3 bases outside the gene matches. The CDR3 reads CAWTGTSVNEQFF. In DNA, the CDR3 is TGTGCCTGGACCGGGACTAGCGTCAATGAGCAGTTCTTC.

The J gene is TRBJ2-3, the V gene TRBV5-6; the D gene is possibly TRBD2 (5 bases). This CDR3 comprises 13 residues. V dropped 0 bases and J dropped 6 bases, with 8 bases sitting between them. Germline CDR1 SGHDT, CDR2 YYEEEE. CDR3 sequence (DNA): TGTGCCAGCAGCTTGGTGTGGGAGGATACGCAGTATTTT. As protein: CASSLVWEDTQYF.

The table lists this clone with a count of one. V usage is TRBV7-8 and J usage is TRBJ1-5; tentative D call: TRBD1 (6 bases). The V and J ends lost 0 bases and 4 bases respectively, with 10 bases between them. Germline CDR1 SGHVS, CDR2 FQNEAQ. There are 15 residues in the CDR3. For the CDR3, the DNA is TGTGCCAGCAGCTTAGCGCTGGGGGCGAATCAGCCCCAGCATTTT. This codes for CASSLALGANQPQHF. Full variable domain (remainder filled in from reference TRBV7-8 and TRBJ1-5): GAGVSQSPRYKVAKRGQDVALRCDPISGHVSLFWYQQALGQGPEFLTYFQNEAQLDKSGLPSDRFFAERPEGSVSTLKIQRTQQEDSAVYLCASSLALGANQPQHFGDGTRLSIL.

The rearrangement links TRBV5-5 to TRBJ2-5, with 12 bases aligning to TRBD1. V was pared by 0 bases and J by 5 bases, with 8 bases of the junction left unmatched. The V gene's germline CDR1 is SGHKS and CDR2 YYEKEE (reference sequence). The CDR3 contains 17 residues. The CDR3 nucleotides are TGTGCCAGCAGCTTGGTCGGGACAGGGGGCAGTGGGGAGACCCAGTACTTC. This translates into CASSLVGTGGSGETQYF.

This rearrangement joins TRBV7-8 to TRBJ2-5, with 8 bases lining up with TRBD2. The CDR3 runs to 17 residues. J lost 2 bases, V lost 2 bases, and 10 bases had no gene match. Germline loops: CDR1 SGHVS, CDR2 FQNEAQ. CDR3 region: CASSLRGGSGLQETQYF. In nucleotides, the CDR3 is TGTGCCAGCAGCTTACGGGGGGGTAGCGGCCTTCAAGAGACCCAGTACTTC.

The CDR3: CASSFTSGGSTDTQYF. CDR3 sequence (DNA): TGTGCCAGCAGCTTCACTAGCGGGGGGAGCACAGATACGCAGTATTTT. This chain joins TRBV7-9 and TRBJ2-3; 12 positions agree with TRBD2. The V gene's germline CDR1 is SEHNR and CDR2 FQNEAQ (reference sequence). The ends lost 3 bases at V and 0 bases at J; junction bases unmatched: 1. The CDR3 contains 16 residues.

V and J are TRBV6-2 or TRBV6-3 and TRBJ2-5; 9 bases align to TRBD2. The junction had 10 bases not matched to a gene; V was cut back by 5 bases and J by 3 bases. The germline gives CDR1 MNHEY, CDR2 SVGEGT. The CDR3 is 16 residues long. Here the CDR3 reads CASSLRAGGQKETQYF. CDR3 coding DNA: TGTGCCAGCAGTCTCCGAGCGGGGGGACAAAAAGAGACCCAGTACTTC.

This sequence joins TRBV2 and TRBJ1-4; 7 bases match TRBD1. The CDR3 sequence is 15 residues long. The trim removed 2 bases at V and 2 bases at J, leaving 2 bases unmatched. The germline gives CDR1 SNHLY, CDR2 FYNNEI. In nucleotides, the CDR3 is TGTGCCAGCAGTGAAATGGGACAGACTAATGAAAAACTGTTTTTT. Residues: CASSEMGQTNEKLFF.

The genes are TRBV7-2 and TRBJ2-3, with D possibly being TRBD2 (5 bases). Germline CDR1 reads SGHTA; CDR2 reads FQGNSA. Trimming took off 5 bases at V and 3 bases at J, with 18 bases between the two ends. This CDR3 has 16 amino acids. The CDR3 DNA follows: TGTGCCAGCAGCCGCGGGTTCTTACCGATTACAGATACGCAGTATTTT. This codes for CASSRGFLPITDTQYF.

The chain links TRBV6-5 to TRBJ2-1, with a weak D call TRBD2 (6 bases). CDR1 MNHEY and CDR2 SVGAGI come from the germline V gene. CDR3 length: 13 residues. Trimming left V 6 bases short and J 7 bases short, with 13 bases between. DNA for the CDR3: TGTGCCAGCAGCAAGGGGCTAGCGAATGAGCAGTTCTTC. It codes for CASSKGLANEQFF.

The V call is TRBV2, the J call TRBJ1-5; D is uncertain. The CDR3 consists of 16 residues. In germline, CDR1 is SNHLY, CDR2 FYNNEI. Deletions cut 1 base from V and 4 bases from J, with 14 bases between. The CDR3 sequence is CASSEGAEGSNQPQHF. DNA for the CDR3: TGTGCCAGCAGTGAAGGGGCGGAGGGATCAAATCAGCCCCAGCATTTT.

The chain has TRBV3-1 (or the pseudogene TRBV3-2) and TRBJ2-3; 15 bases align to TRBD2. In germline, CDR1 is LGHDT, CDR2 YNNKEL (reference sequence). Trimming cost V 4 bases and J 5 bases; bases outside gene matches: 7. CDR3 length equals 17 residues. The CDR3 spells CASSPWTSGGVKDTQYF. The DNA for the CDR3 is TGTGCCAGCAGCCCGTGGACTAGCGGGGGGGTTAAAGATACGCAGTATTTT.

This clone has a single count. V and J are TRBV6-2 or TRBV6-3 and TRBJ1-2; 7 nucleotides align to TRBD1. Germline lookup yields CDR1 MNHEY and CDR2 SVGEGT. This CDR3 has 19 residues. Germline trimming cut 2 bases from V and 4 bases from J; bases unmatched to any gene: 19. CDR3 amino acids: CASSYAGRDSSHPGYGYTF. The CDR3 DNA reads as TGTGCCAGCAGTTACGCCGGTCGGGACAGCTCCCACCCTGGCTATGGCTACACCTTC.

This chain links TRBV7-2 with TRBJ2-1, with 8 bases lining up with TRBD2. This CDR3 comprises 14 residues. CDR1 and CDR2 (germline): SGHTA, FQGNSA. V shed 5 bases and J 8 bases; nucleotides not matched to a gene: 8. The CDR3 sequence: CASSRWVAGYEQFF. The CDR3 coding sequence is TGTGCCAGCAGCCGTTGGGTAGCGGGGTATGAGCAGTTCTTC.

This sequence joins TRBV6-5 and TRBJ2-7; maybe TRBD1 (6 bases). V was trimmed by 5 bases and J by 1 base, leaving 9 bases between them. Germline CDR1 MNHEY, CDR2 SVGAGI. The CDR3 extends over 13 amino acids. DNA for the CDR3: TGTGCCAGCAGTAACAGGGTATCCTACGAGCAGTACTTC. Its protein is CASSNRVSYEQYF.

This clone showed up just a few times. The chain combines TRBV20-1 with TRBJ2-2; 11 nucleotides align to TRBD2. Germline loops: CDR1 DFQATT, CDR2 SNEGSKA (reference sequence). The junction had 4 bases not matched to a gene; V was cut back by 3 bases and J by 4 bases. The CDR3 loop spans 15 amino acids. CDR3 in DNA: TGCAGTGCTAGTCCCGGGACTAGCGGCACCGGGGAGCTGTTTTTT. Encoded protein: CSASPGTSGTGELFF.

The chain combines TRBV19 with TRBJ2-1; D is unclear. Germline CDR1 reads LNHDA; CDR2 reads SQIVND (reference sequence). The CDR3 is 12 amino acids. V was trimmed by 3 bases and J by 4 bases, leaving 4 bases between them. In nucleotides, the CDR3 is TGTGCCAGTAGTATCCTATACAATGAGCAGTTCTTC. Protein: CASSILYNEQFF.

This clone was observed once. The chain recombines TRBV7-2 with TRBJ2-4; 14 positions match TRBD2. Germline CDR1 is SGHTA and CDR2 is FQGNSA. Unmatched junction bases numbered 10, after V lost 5 bases and J lost 1 base. The CDR3 totals 19 residues. The CDR3 loop reads CASSAWTSGGRGAKNIQYF. CDR3 nucleotides: TGTGCCAGCAGCGCGTGGACTAGCGGGGGGCGCGGGGCCAAAAACATTCAGTACTTC.

This chain connects TRBV2 to TRBJ2-7; D unclear. The germline V gene encodes CDR1 SNHLY and CDR2 FYNNEI. The CDR3 runs 13 residues. Trimming left V 2 bases short and J 2 bases short, with 7 bases between. Here the CDR3 DNA reads TGTGCCAGCAGTGAATCCGTTACCTACGAGCAGTACTTC. Encoded protein: CASSESVTYEQYF.